This TCR beta chain derives from a study of identical twins. Study observations and caveats: High-abundance cord blood beta clonotypes had fewer insertions; memory repertoires showed none.

TCRdb passed the 5' RACE reads through MiXCR, listing each CDR3 protein once. The sample holds hundreds of thousands of distinct CDR3 sequences; 15% to 20% are singletons and the top ten take about an eighth. Every sampled donor was Caucasian and healthy. This clonotype appeared many times. As yet, its antigen is unknown. J lost 6 bases, V lost 5 bases, and 3 bases had no gene match. Germline assignment: CDR1 MRHNA and CDR2 SNTAGT. The CDR3 loop spans 14 amino acids. A further study also used this sample, focusing on T cells expressing NK-cell markers. From that report: The authors sequenced eight donors, of whom seven were HCMV-seropositive and one was seronegative.

The sequenced material came from PBMCs. The TCR sequence derives from a woman younger than 30 in good health. The chain combines TRBV6-4 with TRBJ2-1; 11 bases are shared with TRBD1. This CDR3 reads CASSSGTGGNEQFF. CDR3 DNA sequence: TGTGCCAGCAGTTCCGGGACAGGGGGCAATGAGCAGTTCTTC.